This T cell receptor beta chain was profiled in a study of beta chain features in type 1 diabetes. Study conclusions and caveats: Type 1 diabetes patients showed fewer insertions and more deletions at VDJ junctions. A moderate, significant TCRB CDR3 shortening appeared in type 1 diabetes across four CD4+ subsets. Researchers reported that naive, central memory and Treg TCRB repertoires appeared more similar in patients than in healthy donors.

Expressed TCRB transcripts were sequenced after all isolated RNA was converted to cDNA. This table comes from immunoSEQ multiplex PCR, and its TCRdb copy is limited to in-frame clones, with some not included. The repertoire holds around 280,000 clones, with about 15% as singletons. The CDR3 contains 15 residues. Trimming took 5 bases from V and 2 from J, leaving 15 bases between them. Germline loops: CDR1 SGHTA, CDR2 FQGNSA. This clone was seen more than once but under ten times. Its antigen is still unknown. This chain joins TRBV7-2 and TRBJ2-5, with D perhaps matching TRBD2 (6 bases). This receptor was obtained from a young man with type 1 diabetes. Sequencing was performed on naive CD4+ T cells from blood. The CDR3, as DNA: TGTGCCAGCAGCCTCGGGGGTAACATACAAGAGACCCAGTACTTC. Translating it yields CASSLGGNIQETQYF.